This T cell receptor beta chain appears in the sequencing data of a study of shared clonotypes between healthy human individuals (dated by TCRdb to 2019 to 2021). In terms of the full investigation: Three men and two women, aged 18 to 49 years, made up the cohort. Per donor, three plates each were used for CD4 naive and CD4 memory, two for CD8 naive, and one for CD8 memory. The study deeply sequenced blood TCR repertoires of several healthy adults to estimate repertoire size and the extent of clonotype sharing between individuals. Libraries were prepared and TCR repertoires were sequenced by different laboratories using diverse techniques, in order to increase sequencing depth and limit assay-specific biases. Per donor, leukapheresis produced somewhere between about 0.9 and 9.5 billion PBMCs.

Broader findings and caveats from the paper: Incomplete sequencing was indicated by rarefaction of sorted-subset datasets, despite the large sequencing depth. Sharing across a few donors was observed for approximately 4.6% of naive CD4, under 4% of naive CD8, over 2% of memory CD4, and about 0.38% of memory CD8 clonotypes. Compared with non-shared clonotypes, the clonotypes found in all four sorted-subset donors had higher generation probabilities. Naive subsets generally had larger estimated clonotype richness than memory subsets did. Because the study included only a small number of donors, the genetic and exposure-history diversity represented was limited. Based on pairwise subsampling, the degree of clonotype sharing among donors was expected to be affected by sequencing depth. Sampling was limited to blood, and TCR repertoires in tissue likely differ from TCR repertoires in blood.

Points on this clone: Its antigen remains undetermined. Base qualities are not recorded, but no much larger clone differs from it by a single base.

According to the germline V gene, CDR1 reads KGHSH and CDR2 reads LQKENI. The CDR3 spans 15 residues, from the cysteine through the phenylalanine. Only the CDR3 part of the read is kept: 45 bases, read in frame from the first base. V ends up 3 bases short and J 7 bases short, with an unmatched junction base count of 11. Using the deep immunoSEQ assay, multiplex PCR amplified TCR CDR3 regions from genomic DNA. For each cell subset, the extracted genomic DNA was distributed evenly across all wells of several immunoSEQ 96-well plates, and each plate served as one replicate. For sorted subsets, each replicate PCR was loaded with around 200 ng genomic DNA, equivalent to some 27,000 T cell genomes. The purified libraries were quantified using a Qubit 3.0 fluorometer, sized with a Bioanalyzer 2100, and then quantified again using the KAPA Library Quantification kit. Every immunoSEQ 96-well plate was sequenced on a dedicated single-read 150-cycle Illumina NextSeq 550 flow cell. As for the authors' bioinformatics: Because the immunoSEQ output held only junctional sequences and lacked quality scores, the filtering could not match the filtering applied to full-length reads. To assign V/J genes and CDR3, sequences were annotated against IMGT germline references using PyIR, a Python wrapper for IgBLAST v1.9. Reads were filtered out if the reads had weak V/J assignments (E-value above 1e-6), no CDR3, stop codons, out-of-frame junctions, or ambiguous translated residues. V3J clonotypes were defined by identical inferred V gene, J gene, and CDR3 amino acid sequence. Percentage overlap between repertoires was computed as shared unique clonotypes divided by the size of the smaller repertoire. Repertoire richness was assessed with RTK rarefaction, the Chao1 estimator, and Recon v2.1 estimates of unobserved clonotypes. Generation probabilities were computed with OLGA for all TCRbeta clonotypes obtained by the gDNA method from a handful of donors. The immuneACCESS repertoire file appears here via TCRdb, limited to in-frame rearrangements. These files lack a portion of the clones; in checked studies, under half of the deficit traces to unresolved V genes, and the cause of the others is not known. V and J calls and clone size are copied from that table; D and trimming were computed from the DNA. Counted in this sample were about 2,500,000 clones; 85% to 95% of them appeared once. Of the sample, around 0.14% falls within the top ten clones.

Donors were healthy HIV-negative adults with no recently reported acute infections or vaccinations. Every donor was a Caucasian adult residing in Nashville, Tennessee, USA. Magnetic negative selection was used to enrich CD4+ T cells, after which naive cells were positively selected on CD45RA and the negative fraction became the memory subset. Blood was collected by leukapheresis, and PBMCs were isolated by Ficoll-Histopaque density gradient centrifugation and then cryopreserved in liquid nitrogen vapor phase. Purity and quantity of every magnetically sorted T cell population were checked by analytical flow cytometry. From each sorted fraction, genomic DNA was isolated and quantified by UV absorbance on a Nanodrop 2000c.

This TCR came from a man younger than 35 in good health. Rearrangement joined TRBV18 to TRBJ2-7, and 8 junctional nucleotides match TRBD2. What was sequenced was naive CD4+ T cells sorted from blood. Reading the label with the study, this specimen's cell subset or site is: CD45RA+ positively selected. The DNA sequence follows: TGTGCCAGCTCACCTTGGTCGGGGGGGCCAGGGGAGCAGTACTTC. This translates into CASSPWSGGPGEQYF.